This TCR beta chain appears in the sequencing data of a study of T cells in Graves' hyperthyroidism and ophthalmopathy. Amplification targeted TCR beta CDR3 regions from RNA transcripts. Using the HTBI primer set, a first-round RT-PCR was run on the TCR CDR3. TCRdb re-called the multiplex PCR reads with MiXCR, one entry per CDR3 protein. Of fewer than 900,000 distinct CDR3 sequences in the sample, 16% were seen once. CDR1 ENHRY and CDR2 SYGVKD come from the germline V gene. This CDR3 has 12 residues. V lost 7 bases to trimming and J lost 8 bases; unmatched junction nucleotides: 5. Concerning this clonotype itself: Its matching antigen is unknown.

Notes on the study in general: Most clonotypes expanded in thyroid above 0.001 were likewise present in blood.

This sequence was found in a man younger than 30 with Graves' hyperthyroidism. The sample taken for sequencing was blood. The V gene is TRBV10-3, the J gene TRBJ2-1, with 7 bases aligning to TRBD1. The CDR3 nucleotides read TGTGCCATCACCAGGGGGAACGATGAGCAGTTCTTC. Encoded protein: CAITRGNDEQFF.